A single T cell receptor (beta chain) is shown here with its context. The antigen is unknown. PBMC sampling occurred before vaccination, two weeks after the third dose, and at progression. The repertoire was sequenced with immunoSEQ multiplex PCR; TCRdb's copy has only in-frame clones and lacks some. The table has about 67,000 clones, around 81% seen once. The data were obtained in a study of glioma-infiltrating T cells after dendritic cell vaccination. At the level of the study: Patients received three intradermal dendritic cell vaccine injections at biweekly intervals. Study-wide results and caveats: Estimated pretreatment TIL content predicted outcome after dendritic cell vaccination.

Trimming removed 0 bases at V and 0 bases at J, with 10 bases between. Germline V gives CDR1 SGDLS, CDR2 YYNGEE. This CDR3 contains 16 residues. The V call is TRBV9, the J call TRBJ1-3, with D unresolved. This TCR came from a human donor with glioblastoma. The specimen comprised blood, sampled before dendritic cell vaccination. The CDR3, as DNA: TGTGCCAGCAGCGTAGAGCCCCACGACTCTGGAAACACCATATATTTT. Translated, it gives CASSVEPHDSGNTIYF. Drawing the rest from reference TRBV9 and TRBJ1-3, the complete variable domain is DSGVTQTPKHLITATGQRVTLRCSPRSGDLSVYWYQQSLDQGLQFLIQYYNGEERAKGNILERFSAQQFPDLHSELNLSSLELGDSALYFCASSVEPHDSGNTIYFGEGSWLTVV.